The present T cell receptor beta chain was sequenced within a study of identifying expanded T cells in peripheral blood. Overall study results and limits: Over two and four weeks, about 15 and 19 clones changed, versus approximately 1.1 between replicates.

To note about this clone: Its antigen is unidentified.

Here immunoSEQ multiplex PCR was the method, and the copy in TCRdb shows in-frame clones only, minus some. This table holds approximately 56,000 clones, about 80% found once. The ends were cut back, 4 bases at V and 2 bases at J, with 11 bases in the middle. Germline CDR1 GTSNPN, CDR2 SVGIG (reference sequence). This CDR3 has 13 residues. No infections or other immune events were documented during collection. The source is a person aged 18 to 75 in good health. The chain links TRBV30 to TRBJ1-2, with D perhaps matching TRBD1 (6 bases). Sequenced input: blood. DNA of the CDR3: TGTGCCTGGATCCCTACAGGGAACTATGGCTACACCTTC. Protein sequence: CAWIPTGNYGYTF.